This is a list of T cell receptor beta chains from one sample in a study of T cells in Graves' hyperthyroidism and ophthalmopathy. TCRdb analysed the multiplex PCR reads with MiXCR anew, one entry per CDR3 protein. Of fewer than 350,000 distinct CDR3 sequences listed, 21% are singletons. Sequenced material: blood. The source of these receptors is a woman aged 45-65 years with Graves' hyperthyroidism. Each CDR3 is given with its conserved first and last residue. D genes are given only for firm matches. Expanded clones are given a class, and other clones once, few, many or no size at all.

D,size,V,J,DNA,CDR3
-,-,TRBV20-1,TRBJ1-1,TGCAGTGGCCGGGCGGGAGCAAGACCTATGAACACTGAAGCTTTCTTT,CSGRAGARPMNTEAFF
-,-,TRBV6-5,TRBJ2-3,TGTGCCAGCAGTTATCAGGCACAACCCACAGATACGCAGTATTTT,CASSYQAQPTDTQYF
TRBD1,many,TRBV6-1,TRBJ2-1,TGTGCCAGCAGTGAAGCGGACAGGAGGCCCTACAATGAGCAGTTCTTC,CASSEADRRPYNEQFF
-,-,TRBV28,TRBJ1-6,TGTGCCAGCAGTACCCAGGGACTCCTTAATTCACCCCTCCACTTT,CASSTQGLLNSPLHF
TRBD2,many,TRBV20-1,TRBJ2-1,TGCAGTGCCAACCACGCTAGCGGGAGGGCAGAGGGGAATGAGCAGTTCTTC,CSANHASGRAEGNEQFF
TRBD2,few,TRBV7-9,TRBJ2-7,TGTGCCAGCAGCCCGAGAAGCGGGAAGACCTCCTACGAGCAGTACTTC,CASSPRSGKTSYEQYF
-,-,TRBV25-1,TRBJ1-2,TGTGCCAGCCGAGGACAAAGATCCCTCTATGGCTACACCTTC,CASRGQRSLYGYTF
-,-,TRBV6-1,TRBJ1-6,TGTGCCAGCAGTAACCCAGGGGATTCACCCCTCCACTTT,CASSNPGDSPLHF
TRBD2,-,TRBV29-1,TRBJ2-3,TGCAGCGTTGCCGGGACTAGCGAAATGACGGGCGGGCAGTATTTT,CSVAGTSEMTGGQYF
-,many,TRBV20-1,TRBJ2-3,TGCAGTGCTAGAGATCGATGGACTCCCACAGATACGCAGTATTTT,CSARDRWTPTDTQYF
-,few,TRBV15,TRBJ1-1,TGTGCCACCAGCAGGGGGGCAACGAACACTGAAGCTTTCTTT,CATSRGATNTEAFF
-,few,TRBV7-2,TRBJ2-4,TGTGCCAGCAGCTTAGCGTTGACGGGTGGGGCGAACATTCAGTACTTC,CASSLALTGGANIQYF